Listed below are T cell receptor beta chains from one sample, sequenced in a study of beta chain features in type 1 diabetes. Generated by immunoSEQ multiplex PCR, the TCRdb table keeps only in-frame clones and is missing some. The repertoire holds roughly 730,000 clones, around an eighth seen once, with 0.022% in the top ten. The sequenced material came from naive CD4+ T cells from blood. The receptors shown here come from a young man with type 1 diabetes. Each CDR3 is given with its conserved first and last residue. D genes are given only for firm matches. The size entry is marked missing in some rows and otherwise reads once, few, many or a size class.

J: TRBJ1-2
D: .
V: TRBV7-2
size: .
CDR3: CASSLAKVYGYTF
DNA: TGTGCCAGCAGCTTAGCGAAGGTCTATGGCTACACCTTC

J: TRBJ2-7
D: .
V: TRBV7-9
size: .
CDR3: CASSRLNTYEQYF
DNA: TGTGCCAGCAGCCGTCTGAATACCTACGAGCAGTACTTC

J: TRBJ2-5
D: .
V: TRBV7-9
size: .
CDR3: CASSLTVQETQYF
DNA: TGTGCCAGCAGCCTGACAGTCCAAGAGACCCAGTACTTC

J: TRBJ2-5
D: .
V: TRBV14
size: .
CDR3: CASSLQTQGTKDF
DNA: TGTGCCAGCAGCCTCCAGACCCAGGGGACTAAGGACTTC

J: TRBJ2-2
D: .
V: TRBV30
size: .
CDR3: CAWSPGGTNTGELFF
DNA: TGTGCCTGGAGTCCTGGCGGGACGAACACCGGGGAGCTGTTTTTT

J: TRBJ1-2
D: .
V: TRBV6-5
size: few
CDR3: CASRPPGSYGYTF
DNA: TGTGCCAGCAGGCCTCCAGGGTCCTATGGCTACACCTTC

J: TRBJ2-1
D: TRBD2
V: TRBV9
size: few
CDR3: CASSVVSGAWDEQFF
DNA: TGTGCCAGCAGCGTAGTCAGCGGGGCTTGGGATGAGCAGTTCTTC

J: TRBJ2-1
D: TRBD1
V: TRBV2
size: few
CDR3: CASSASTGSSYNEQFF
DNA: TGTGCCAGCAGTGCTTCGACAGGGAGCTCCTACAATGAGCAGTTCTTC

J: TRBJ1-1
D: TRBD1
V: TRBV10-3
size: .
CDR3: CAISFDRVEAFF
DNA: TGTGCCATCAGCTTCGACAGGGTAGAAGCTTTCTTT

J: TRBJ2-5
D: .
V: TRBV18
size: few
CDR3: CASSPVTEETQYF
DNA: TGTGCCAGCTCACCTGTGACGGAAGAGACCCAGTACTTC

J: TRBJ1-2
D: .
V: TRBV2
size: .
CDR3: CARQGSWGYTF
DNA: TGTGCCAGACAGGGATCGTGGGGCTACACCTTC

J: TRBJ1-2
D: .
V: TRBV10-3
size: .
CDR3: CAISVVDRGYTF
DNA: TGTGCCATCAGTGTGGTAGATCGTGGCTACACCTTC

J: TRBJ1-6
D: .
V: TRBV7-9
size: few
CDR3: CASSRLQGDNSPLHF
DNA: TGTGCCAGCAGCCGTTTACAGGGAGATAATTCACCCCTCCACTTT

J: TRBJ2-6
D: .
V: TRBV4-1
size: few
CDR3: CASSQGPPGYSGANVLTF
DNA: TGCGCCAGCAGCCAGGGACCTCCGGGGTACTCTGGGGCCAACGTCCTGACTTTC

J: TRBJ2-7
D: .
V: TRBV28
size: .
CDR3: CASSLGQQTEQYF
DNA: TGTGCCAGCAGTTTAGGGCAGCAGACCGAGCAGTACTTC

J: TRBJ1-4
D: .
V: TRBV29-1
size: few
CDR3: CSVGEREKLFF
DNA: TGCAGCGTTGGTGAGCGGGAAAAACTGTTTTTT